The 9 T cell receptor beta chains below all came from one sample that was sequenced in a study of shared clonotypes between healthy human individuals. Only in-frame clones appear in the TCRdb table, and some are missing; sequencing was by immunoSEQ multiplex PCR. This sample has about 470,000 clones, with 70% to 80% found just once. Sequenced material: PBMCs. The receptors derive from a woman in her forties in good health. Some clones in this sample may be carry-over from other donors' samples.

This clone was recorded a few times. The chain is built from TRBV2 and TRBJ1-2, with unresolved D. V lost 0 bases to trimming and J lost 2 bases, with 13 bases between them. The CDR3 contains 16 residues. Germline lookup yields CDR1 SNHLY and CDR2 FYNNEI. CDR3 loop: CASSEARHVINYGYTF. The CDR3 DNA reads TGTGCCAGCAGTGAAGCGCGACACGTCATCAACTATGGCTACACCTTC.

This clone occurred once. The rearrangement uses TRBV5-1 and TRBJ2-2; 11 nucleotides align to TRBD2. From germline, CDR1 is SGHRS and CDR2 YFSETQ. The V gene end was trimmed by 0 bases and the J gene end by 4 bases; junction bases not matched to a gene: 8. The CDR3 is 18 residues long. The CDR3 coding sequence is TGCGCCAGCAGCTTGGAGGTAGCGGGAGGGCCGGCCACCGGGGAGCTGTTTTTT. Protein sequence: CASSLEVAGGPATGELFF.

A word on this clone: This may be a read error, as it is one base from a much larger clone. In the same sample, other DNA sequences code for this CDR3. This chain links TRBV14 with TRBJ2-7, with a possible D match to TRBD1 (6 bases). Between the trimmed V and J ends, which lost 3 bases and 1 base, there was a span of 13 bases. Germline V lookup: CDR1 SGHDN, CDR2 FVKESK. The CDR3 has 15 amino acids. The CDR3 DNA reads as TGTGCCAGCAGCCACGGAACAGGGTGGTCCTACGAGCAGTACTTC. It encodes CASSHGTGWSYEQYF.

The V call is TRBV7-2, the J call TRBJ1-5; D remains unclear. The CDR3 is 13 amino acids. Germline V CDR1 and CDR2: SGHTA, FQGNSA. V was cut by 1 base and J by 3 bases, with 4 bases left in between. This chain's CDR3 is CASSLGHNQPQHF. Here the CDR3 DNA reads TGTGCCAGCAGCTTAGGACACAATCAGCCCCAGCATTTT. Complete variable domain (other parts from reference TRBV7-2 and TRBJ1-5): GAGVSQSPSNKVTEKGKDVELRCDPISGHTALYWYRQSLGQGLEFLIYFQGNSAPDKSGLPSDRFSAERTGGSVSTLTIQRTQQEDSAVYLCASSLGHNQPQHFGDGTRLSIL.

This clone was seen just once. V is TRBV9 and J is TRBJ1-1; 8 nucleotides match TRBD1. V lost 0 bases to trimming and J lost 3 bases; unmatched junction nucleotides: 1. The CDR3 consists of 14 residues. From germline, CDR1 is SGDLS and CDR2 YYNGEE. The CDR3 DNA reads as TGTGCCAGCAGCGTAGTACAGGGGGACACTGAAGCTTTCTTT. Its translation: CASSVVQGDTEAFF.

The chain links TRBV6-1 to TRBJ2-2; no definite D call. Trimming took 4 bases from V and 3 from J, leaving 9 bases between them. The V gene's germline CDR1 is MNHNS and CDR2 SASEGT. The CDR3 is made up of 14 amino acids. The CDR3 DNA reads as TGTGCCAGCAGTGCGAGACAAGACACCGGGGAGCTGTTTTTT. The encoded protein is CASSARQDTGELFF.

The chain is built from TRBV30 and TRBJ1-5, with a tentative D call TRBD1 (6 bases). Germline V gives CDR1 GTSNPN, CDR2 SVGIG (reference sequence). The length of the CDR3 is 17 residues. The ends were cut back, 2 bases at V and 2 bases at J, with 19 bases in the middle. In DNA form, the CDR3 reads TGTGCCTGGAGTTTAGACAGGAGGCGGGTAGGCAATCAGCCCCAGCATTTT. Amino acid sequence: CAWSLDRRRVGNQPQHF.

The rearrangement uses TRBV5-1 and TRBJ2-7, with D hard to call. CDR3 length: 13 amino acids. The V and J ends lost 4 bases and 3 bases respectively, with 11 bases between them. Germline CDR1 and CDR2: SGHRS and YFSETQ. CDR3 sequence reads: CASSPLLFYEQYF. For the CDR3, the DNA is TGCGCCAGCAGCCCCCTCCTTTTCTACGAGCAGTACTTC.

J is TRBJ2-7 and V is TRBV4-1; 11 nucleotides agree with TRBD2. The CDR3 spans 15 residues. J gave up 3 bases and V 1 base, and 2 bases lay outside the gene matches. Germline values: CDR1 MGHRA, CDR2 YSYEKL. The CDR3 protein is CASSQVAGGVYEQYF. CDR3 DNA: TGCGCCAGCAGCCAAGTAGCGGGAGGGGTCTACGAGCAGTACTTC.